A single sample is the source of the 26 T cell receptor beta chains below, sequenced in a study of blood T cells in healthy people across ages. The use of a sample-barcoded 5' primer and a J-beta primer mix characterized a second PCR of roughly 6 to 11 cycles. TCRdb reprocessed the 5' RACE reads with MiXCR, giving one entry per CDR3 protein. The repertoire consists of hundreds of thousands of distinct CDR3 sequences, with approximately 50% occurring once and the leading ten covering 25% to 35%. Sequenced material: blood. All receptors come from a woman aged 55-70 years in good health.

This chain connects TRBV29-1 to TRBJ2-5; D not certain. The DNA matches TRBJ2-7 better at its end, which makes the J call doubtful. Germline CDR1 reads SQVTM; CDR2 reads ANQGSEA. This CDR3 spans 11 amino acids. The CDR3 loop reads CSVASGYEQYF. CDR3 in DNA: TGCAGCGTTGCTTCAGGCTACGAGCAGTACTTC.

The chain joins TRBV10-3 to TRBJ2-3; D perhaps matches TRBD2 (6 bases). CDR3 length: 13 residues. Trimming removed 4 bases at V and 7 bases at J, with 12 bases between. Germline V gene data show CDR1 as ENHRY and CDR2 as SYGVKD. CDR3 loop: CAISVEGLNTQYF. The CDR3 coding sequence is TGTGCCATCAGTGTGGAGGGACTTAATACGCAGTATTTT.

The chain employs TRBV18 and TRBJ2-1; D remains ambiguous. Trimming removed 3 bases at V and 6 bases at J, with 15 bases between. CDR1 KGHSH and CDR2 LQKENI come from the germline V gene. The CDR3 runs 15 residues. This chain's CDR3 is CASSPPSVRFNEQFF. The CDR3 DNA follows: TGTGCCAGCTCACCTCCTTCCGTTAGGTTCAATGAGCAGTTCTTC.

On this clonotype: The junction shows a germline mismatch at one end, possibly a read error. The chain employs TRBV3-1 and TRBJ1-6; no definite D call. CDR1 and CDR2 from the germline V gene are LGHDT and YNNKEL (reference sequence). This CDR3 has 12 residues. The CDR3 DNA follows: TGCGCCAGCAGCCAAGGCGGATCACCCCTCCACTTT. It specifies CASSQGGSPLHF.

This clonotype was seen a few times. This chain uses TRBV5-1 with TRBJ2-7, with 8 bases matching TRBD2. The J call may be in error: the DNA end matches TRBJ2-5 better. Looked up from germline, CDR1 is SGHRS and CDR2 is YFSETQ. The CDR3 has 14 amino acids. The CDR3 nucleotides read TGCGCCAGCAGCTTGGCTGGCGGGAGGAAGACCCAGTACTTC. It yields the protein CASSLAGGRKTQYF.

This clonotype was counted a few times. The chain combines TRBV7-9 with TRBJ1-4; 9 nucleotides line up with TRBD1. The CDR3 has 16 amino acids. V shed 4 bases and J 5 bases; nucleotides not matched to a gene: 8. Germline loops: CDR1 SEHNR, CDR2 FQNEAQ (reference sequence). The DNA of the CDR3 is TGTGCCAGCAGCTCAAACTTTGACAGGGGGAATGAAAAACTGTTTTTT. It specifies CASSSNFDRGNEKLFF.

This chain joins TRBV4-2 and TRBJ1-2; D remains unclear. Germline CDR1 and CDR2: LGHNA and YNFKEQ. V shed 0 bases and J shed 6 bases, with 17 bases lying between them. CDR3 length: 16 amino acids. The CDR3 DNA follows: TGTGCCAGCAGCCAAGATCTGGTCCCCCTGGGGAATGGCTACACCTTC. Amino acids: CASSQDLVPLGNGYTF.

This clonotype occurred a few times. The CDR3 DNA reads as TGCAGCGTTTCCGGGACAGGGGGGACCCAGTACTTC. Amino acid sequence: CSVSGTGGTQYF. The chain couples TRBV29-1 to TRBJ2-5; 11 nucleotides line up with TRBD1. J was trimmed by 7 bases and V by 5 bases; bases with no gene match: 3. Germline CDR1 and CDR2: SQVTM and ANQGSEA. The CDR3 loop spans 12 amino acids.

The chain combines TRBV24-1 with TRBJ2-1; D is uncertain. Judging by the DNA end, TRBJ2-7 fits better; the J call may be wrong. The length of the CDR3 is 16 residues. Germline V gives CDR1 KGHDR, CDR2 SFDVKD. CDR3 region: CATSDLSPGSYNEQYF. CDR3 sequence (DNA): TGTGCCACCAGTGATTTATCCCCGGGTTCCTACAATGAGCAGTACTTC.

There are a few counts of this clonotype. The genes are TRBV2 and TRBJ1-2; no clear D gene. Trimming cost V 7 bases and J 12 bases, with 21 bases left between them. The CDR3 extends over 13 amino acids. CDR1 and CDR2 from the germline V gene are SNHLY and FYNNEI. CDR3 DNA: TGTGCCAGCATTCTACACCGATACGAGGACCACACCTTC. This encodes CASILHRYEDHTF.

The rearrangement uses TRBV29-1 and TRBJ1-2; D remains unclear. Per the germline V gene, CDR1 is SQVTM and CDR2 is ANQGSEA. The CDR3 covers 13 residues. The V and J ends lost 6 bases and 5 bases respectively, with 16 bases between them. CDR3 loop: CSVATGLGYGYTF. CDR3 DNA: TGCAGCGTCGCGACGGGGTTAGGATATGGCTACACCTTC.

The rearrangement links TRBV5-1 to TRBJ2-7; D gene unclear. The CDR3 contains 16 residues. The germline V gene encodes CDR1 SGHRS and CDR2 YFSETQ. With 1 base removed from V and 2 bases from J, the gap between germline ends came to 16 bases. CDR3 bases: TGCGCCAGCAGCTTGCCCGACCGCACAATTACCTACGAGCAGTACTTC. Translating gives CASSLPDRTITYEQYF.

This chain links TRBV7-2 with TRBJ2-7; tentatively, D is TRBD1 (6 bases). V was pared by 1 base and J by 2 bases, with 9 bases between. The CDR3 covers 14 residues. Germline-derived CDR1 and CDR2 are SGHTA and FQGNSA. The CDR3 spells CASSLGQAAYEQYF. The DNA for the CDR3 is TGTGCCAGCAGCTTAGGACAGGCGGCCTACGAGCAGTACTTC. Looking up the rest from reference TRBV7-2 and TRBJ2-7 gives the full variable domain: GAGVSQSPSNKVTEKGKDVELRCDPISGHTALYWYRQSLGQGLEFLIYFQGNSAPDKSGLPSDRFSAERTGGSVSTLTIQRTQQEDSAVYLCASSLGQAAYEQYFGPGTRLTVT.

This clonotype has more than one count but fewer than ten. As DNA, the CDR3 is TGTGCCAGCAGTTTCCGGCCGGACCCAGCCACAGATACGCAGTATTTT. This translates into CASSFRPDPATDTQYF. V is TRBV27 and J is TRBJ2-3, with D uncertain. V was trimmed by 3 bases and J by 2 bases, leaving 15 bases between them. The CDR3 sequence is 16 residues long. Looked up from germline, CDR1 is MNHEY and CDR2 is SMNVEV (reference sequence).

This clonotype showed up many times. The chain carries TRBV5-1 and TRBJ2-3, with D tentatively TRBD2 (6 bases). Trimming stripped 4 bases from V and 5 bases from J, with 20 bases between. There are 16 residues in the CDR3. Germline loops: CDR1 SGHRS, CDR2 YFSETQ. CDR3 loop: CASSPTGPAGGDTQYF. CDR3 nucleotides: TGCGCCAGCAGCCCGACGGGCCCCGCCGGGGGAGATACGCAGTATTTT.

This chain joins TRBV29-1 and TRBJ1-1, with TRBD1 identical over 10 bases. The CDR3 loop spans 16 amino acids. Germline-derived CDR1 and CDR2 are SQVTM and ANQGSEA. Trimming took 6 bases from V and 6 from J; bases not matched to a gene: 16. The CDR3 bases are TGCAGCGTGGGGACAGGGGCGACCCCAAGTAGCGCTGAAGCTTTCTTT. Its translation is CSVGTGATPSSAEAFF.

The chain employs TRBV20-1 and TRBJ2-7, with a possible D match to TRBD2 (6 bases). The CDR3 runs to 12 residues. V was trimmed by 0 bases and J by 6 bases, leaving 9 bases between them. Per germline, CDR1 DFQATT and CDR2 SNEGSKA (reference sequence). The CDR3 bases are TGCAGTGCTAGAGATGGAGGGCCCGAGCAGTACTTC. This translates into CSARDGGPEQYF.

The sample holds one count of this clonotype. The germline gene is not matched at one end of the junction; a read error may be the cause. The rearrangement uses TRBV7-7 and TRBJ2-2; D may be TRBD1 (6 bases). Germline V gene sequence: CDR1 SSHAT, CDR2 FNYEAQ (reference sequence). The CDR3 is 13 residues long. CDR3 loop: CASSYRQAGELFF. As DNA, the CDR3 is TGTGCTAGCAGCTACCGACAGGCCGGGGAGCTGTTTTTT.

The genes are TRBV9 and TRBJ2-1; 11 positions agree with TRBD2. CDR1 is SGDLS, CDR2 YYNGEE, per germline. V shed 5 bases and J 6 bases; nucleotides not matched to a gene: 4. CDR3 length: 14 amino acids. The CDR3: CASSGTSGANEQFF. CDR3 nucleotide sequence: TGTGCCAGCAGTGGGACTAGCGGCGCCAATGAGCAGTTCTTC.

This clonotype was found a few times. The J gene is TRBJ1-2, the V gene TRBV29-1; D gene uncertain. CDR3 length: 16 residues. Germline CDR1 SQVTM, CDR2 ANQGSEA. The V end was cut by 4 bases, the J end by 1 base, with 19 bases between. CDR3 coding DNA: TGCAGCGTTGTGGAACCCCGATATAGTCTTAACTATGGCTACACCTTC. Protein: CSVVEPRYSLNYGYTF.

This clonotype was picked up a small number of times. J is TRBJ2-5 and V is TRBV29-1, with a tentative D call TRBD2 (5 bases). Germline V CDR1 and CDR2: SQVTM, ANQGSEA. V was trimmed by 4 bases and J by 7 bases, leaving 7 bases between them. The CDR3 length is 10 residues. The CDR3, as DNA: TGCAGCGTTGGAGAGGGGACCCAGTACTTC. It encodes CSVGEGTQYF.

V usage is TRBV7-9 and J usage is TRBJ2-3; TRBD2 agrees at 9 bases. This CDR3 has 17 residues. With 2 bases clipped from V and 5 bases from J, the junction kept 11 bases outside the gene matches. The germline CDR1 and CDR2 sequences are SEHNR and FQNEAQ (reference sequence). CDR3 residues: CASSLSRLAGEVDTQYF. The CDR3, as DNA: TGTGCCAGCAGCTTATCTCGCTTAGCGGGAGAAGTAGATACGCAGTATTTT.

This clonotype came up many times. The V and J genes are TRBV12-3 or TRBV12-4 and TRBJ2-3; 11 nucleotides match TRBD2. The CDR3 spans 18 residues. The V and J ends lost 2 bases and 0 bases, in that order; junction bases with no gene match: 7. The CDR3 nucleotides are TGTGCCAGCAGTTTATCACTAGCGGGAGTGGGGAGCACAGATACGCAGTATTTT. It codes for CASSLSLAGVGSTDTQYF.

This CDR3 reads CASRFSKDTQYF. The CDR3 bases are TGTGCCAGCAGATTTTCCAAAGATACGCAGTATTTT. The V call is TRBV12-3 or TRBV12-4, the J call TRBJ2-3; D remains ambiguous. The V and J ends lost 6 bases and 5 bases respectively, with 9 bases between them. The CDR3 is 12 residues long.

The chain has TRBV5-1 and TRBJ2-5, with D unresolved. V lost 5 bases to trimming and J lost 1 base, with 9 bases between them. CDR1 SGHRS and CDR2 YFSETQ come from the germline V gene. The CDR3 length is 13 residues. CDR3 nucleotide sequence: TGCGCCAGCAGACGACGGCTCCAAGAGACCCAGTACTTC. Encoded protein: CASRRRLQETQYF.

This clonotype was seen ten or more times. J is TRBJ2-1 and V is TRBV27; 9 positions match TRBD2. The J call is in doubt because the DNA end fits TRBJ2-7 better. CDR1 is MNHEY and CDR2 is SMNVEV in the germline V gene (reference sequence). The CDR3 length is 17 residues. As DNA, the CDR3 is TGTGCCAGCAGTTTACTGGCTAGCGGGAACTCCTACAATGAGCAGTACTTC. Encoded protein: CASSLLASGNSYNEQYF.